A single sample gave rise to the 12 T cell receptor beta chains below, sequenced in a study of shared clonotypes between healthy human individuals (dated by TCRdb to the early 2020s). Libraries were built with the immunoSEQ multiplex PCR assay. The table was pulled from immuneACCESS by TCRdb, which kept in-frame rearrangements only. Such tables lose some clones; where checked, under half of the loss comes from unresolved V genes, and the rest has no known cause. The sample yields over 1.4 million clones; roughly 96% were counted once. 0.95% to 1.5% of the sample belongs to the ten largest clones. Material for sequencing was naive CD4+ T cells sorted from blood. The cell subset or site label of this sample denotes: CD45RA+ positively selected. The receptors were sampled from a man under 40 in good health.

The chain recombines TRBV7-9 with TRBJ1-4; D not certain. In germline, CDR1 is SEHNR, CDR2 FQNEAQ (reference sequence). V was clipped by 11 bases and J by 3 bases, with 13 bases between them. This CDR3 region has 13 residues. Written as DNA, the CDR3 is TGTGCCGCCCGGCCCGGGGCTAATGAAAAACTGTTTTTT. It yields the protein CAARPGANEKLFF.

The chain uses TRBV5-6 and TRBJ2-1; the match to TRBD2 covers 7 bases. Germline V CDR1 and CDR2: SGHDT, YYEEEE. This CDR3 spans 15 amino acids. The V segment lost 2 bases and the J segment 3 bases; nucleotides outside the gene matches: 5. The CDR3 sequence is CASSFERDSYNEQFF. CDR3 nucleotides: TGTGCCAGCAGCTTCGAGCGGGATAGCTACAATGAGCAGTTCTTC.

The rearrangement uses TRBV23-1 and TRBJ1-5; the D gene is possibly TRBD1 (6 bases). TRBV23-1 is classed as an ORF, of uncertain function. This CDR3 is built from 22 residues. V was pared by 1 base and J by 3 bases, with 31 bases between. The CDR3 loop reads CASSQFNPGHSWCTDYNQPQHF. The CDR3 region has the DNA TGCGCCAGCAGTCAATTTAATCCGGGACATTCATGGTGTACCGATTACAATCAGCCCCAGCATTTT.

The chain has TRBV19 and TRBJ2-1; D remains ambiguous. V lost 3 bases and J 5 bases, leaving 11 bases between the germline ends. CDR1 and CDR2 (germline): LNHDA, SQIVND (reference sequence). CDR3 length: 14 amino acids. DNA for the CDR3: TGTGCCAGTAGTATCTCTGTATTCGACAATGAGCAGTTCTTC. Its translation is CASSISVFDNEQFF.

The CDR3 DNA sequence: TGTGCCAGCTCAGAGGCGAGGGGCGACGACACTGAAGCTTTCTTT. Translating gives CASSEARGDDTEAFF. This chain uses TRBV18 with TRBJ1-1, with a possible D match to TRBD1 (5 bases). This CDR3 has 15 amino acids. Germline assignment: CDR1 KGHSH and CDR2 LQKENI. The germline V and J ends were trimmed by 5 bases and 3 bases, with 16 bases remaining between them.

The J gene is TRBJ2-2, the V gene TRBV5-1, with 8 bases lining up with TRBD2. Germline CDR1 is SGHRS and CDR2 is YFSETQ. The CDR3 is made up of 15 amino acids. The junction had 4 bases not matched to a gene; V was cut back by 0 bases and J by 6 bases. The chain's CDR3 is CASSLAGRAPGELFF. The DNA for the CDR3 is TGCGCCAGCAGCTTGGCCGGGAGGGCCCCCGGGGAGCTGTTTTTT.

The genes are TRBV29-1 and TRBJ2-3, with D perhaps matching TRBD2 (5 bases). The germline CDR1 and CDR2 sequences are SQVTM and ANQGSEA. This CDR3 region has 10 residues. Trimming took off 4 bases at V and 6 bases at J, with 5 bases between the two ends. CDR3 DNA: TGCAGCGTTGCGGGGGATACGCAGTATTTT. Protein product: CSVAGDTQYF.

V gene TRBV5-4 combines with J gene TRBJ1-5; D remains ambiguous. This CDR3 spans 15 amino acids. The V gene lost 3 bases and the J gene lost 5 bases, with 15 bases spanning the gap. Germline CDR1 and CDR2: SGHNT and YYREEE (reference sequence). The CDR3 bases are TGTGCCAGCAGCTCTAGCCCGCAGCGTCATCAGCCCCAGCATTTT. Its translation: CASSSSPQRHQPQHF. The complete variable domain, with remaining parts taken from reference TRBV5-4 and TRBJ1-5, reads ETGVTQSPTHLIKTRGQQVTLRCSSQSGHNTVSWYQQALGQGPQFIFQYYREEENGRGNFPPRFSGLQFPNYSSELNVNALELDDSALYLCASSSSPQRHQPQHFGDGTRLSIL.

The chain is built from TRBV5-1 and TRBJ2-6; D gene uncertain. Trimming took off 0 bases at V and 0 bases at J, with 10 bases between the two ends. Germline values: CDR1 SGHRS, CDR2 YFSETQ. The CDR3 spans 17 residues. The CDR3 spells CASSLGHRNSGANVLTF. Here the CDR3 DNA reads TGCGCCAGCAGCTTGGGTCACCGTAACTCTGGGGCCAACGTCCTGACTTTC.

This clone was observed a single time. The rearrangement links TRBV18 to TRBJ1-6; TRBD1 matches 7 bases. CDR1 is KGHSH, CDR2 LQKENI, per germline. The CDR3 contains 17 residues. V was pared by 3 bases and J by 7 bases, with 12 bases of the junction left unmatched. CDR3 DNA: TGTGCCAGCTCACCGGATATTCGACAGGGCGGGAATTCACCCCTCCACTTT. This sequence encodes CASSPDIRQGGNSPLHF.

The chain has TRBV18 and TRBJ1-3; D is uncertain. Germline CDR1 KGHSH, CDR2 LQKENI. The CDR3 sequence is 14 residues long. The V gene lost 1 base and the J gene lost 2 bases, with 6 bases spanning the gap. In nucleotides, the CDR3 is TGTGCCAGCTCACCACGCGGACCTGGAAACACCATATATTTT. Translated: CASSPRGPGNTIYF. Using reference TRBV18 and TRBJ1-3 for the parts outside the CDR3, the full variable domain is NAGVMQNPRHLVRRRGQEARLRCSPMKGHSHVYWYRQLPEEGLKFMVYLQKENIIDESGMPKERFSAEFPKEGPSILRIQQVVRGDSAAYFCASSPRGPGNTIYFGEGSWLTVV.

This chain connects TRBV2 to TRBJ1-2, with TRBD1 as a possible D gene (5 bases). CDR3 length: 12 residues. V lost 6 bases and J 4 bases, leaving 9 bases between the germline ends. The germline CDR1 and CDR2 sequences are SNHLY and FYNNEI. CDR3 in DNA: TGTGCCAGCAGCGAGGGGATCTATGGCTACACCTTC. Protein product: CASSEGIYGYTF.